This TCR beta chain was obtained from a study of blood T cell repertoires in COVID-19. CDR1 and CDR2 (germline): MDHEN, SYDVKM. The CDR3 length is 16 residues. V shed 6 bases and J shed 0 bases, with 18 bases lying between them. TCRdb keeps only in-frame clones here, not all; method: immunoSEQ multiplex PCR. The table records about 250,000 clones, about 83% of them present only once. This clone has more than one count but fewer than ten. Source material: peripheral blood. This chain joins TRBV28 and TRBJ2-7; D is undetermined. This receptor was obtained from a man older than 75 with acute or convalescent COVID-19. CDR3 protein: CASSHLRLRSSYEQYF. The CDR3 DNA is TGTGCCAGCAGCCATCTTAGACTGCGGAGCTCCTACGAGCAGTACTTC.